These 8 T cell receptor beta chains share one sample of origin, sequenced in a study of vaccination and CD4 T cells after COVID-19. Treatment in this sample: roughly 10-day PBMC culture with coronavirus spike peptide pools or control peptides (ViraFEST assay). No antigens are known for them. With the Oncomine TCR Beta short-read assay, DNA from cultured CD4+ T cells was sequenced. TCRdb itself ran the PCR reads through MiXCR, one entry per CDR3 protein. The data contain almost 20,000 distinct CDR3 sequences, more than 45% of them singletons. The sequenced sample was CD4+ T cells from blood, cultured in vitro. The source of these receptors is a human donor who had recovered from COVID-19.

The chain links TRBV4-1 to TRBJ2-3; TRBD2 matches at 12 bases. Germline V lookup: CDR1 MGHRA, CDR2 YSYEKL. The ends lost 1 base at V and 6 bases at J; junction bases unmatched: 11. The CDR3 has 18 residues. The CDR3 bases are TGCGCCAGCAGCCAAGCCCCCGGGACTAGCGGGTTTCAGGATACGCAGTATTTT. Amino acids: CASSQAPGTSGFQDTQYF.

The chain has TRBV7-9 and TRBJ1-1, with unresolved D. CDR1 SEHNR and CDR2 FQNEAQ come from the germline V gene (reference sequence). This CDR3 has 12 residues. V shed 1 base and J shed 9 bases, with 9 bases lying between them. The CDR3 DNA reads TGTGCCAGCAGCTTAGAAACGTCCCAAGCTTTCTTT. Translated, it gives CASSLETSQAFF. The full variable domain, with the rest looked up from reference TRBV7-9 and TRBJ1-1, is DTGVSQNPRHKITKRGQNVTFRCDPISEHNRLYWYRQTLGQGPEFLTYFQNEAQLEKSRLLSDRFSAERPKGSFSTLEIQRTEQGDSAMYLCASSLETSQAFFGQGTRLTVV.

The V gene is TRBV5-1, the J gene TRBJ1-1; D is perhaps TRBD1 (5 bases). The V gene lost 4 bases and the J gene lost 3 bases, with 13 bases spanning the gap. Germline assignment: CDR1 SGHRS and CDR2 YFSETQ. This CDR3 has 14 amino acids. CDR3 sequence (DNA): TGCGCCAGCAGCCCTCAGGGCGGGGACACTGAAGCTTTCTTT. Translating gives CASSPQGGDTEAFF.

This clonotype is deemed medium-sized. The V call is TRBV6-4, the J call TRBJ2-3, with 12 bases aligning to TRBD2. Looked up from germline, CDR1 is MRHNA and CDR2 is SNTAGT. The CDR3 is 16 amino acids. V lost 3 bases and J lost 4; bases outside the gene matches: 5. This CDR3 reads CASSDSASGGADTQYF. The CDR3 region has the DNA TGTGCCAGCAGTGATTCGGCTAGCGGGGGGGCAGATACGCAGTATTTT.

The CDR3 region is CATSERGYGQHF. The DNA of the CDR3 is TGTGCCACCAGCGAGCGGGGGTATGGCCAGCATTTT. The chain links TRBV15 to TRBJ1-5, with a weak D call TRBD1 (5 bases). The CDR3 is made up of 12 amino acids. V lost 5 bases and J lost 12, with 14 bases in between. Germline-derived CDR1 and CDR2 are LNHNV and YYDKDF (reference sequence).

This chain uses TRBV7-2 with TRBJ2-1; D may correspond to TRBD1 or TRBD2 (5 bases each). Trimming cost V 5 bases and J 12 bases, with 11 bases left between them. CDR3 length: 11 amino acids. Germline V gene data show CDR1 as SGHTA and CDR2 as FQGNSA. DNA of the CDR3: TGTGCCAGCAGCCTCTCGAGGGGGCAGTTCTTC. Protein product: CASSLSRGQFF.

In its sample, this clonotype is medium-sized. V usage is TRBV6-1 and J usage is TRBJ1-6, with 7 nucleotides matching TRBD1. V lost 1 base, J lost 10 bases, and 1 base stayed unmatched. The CDR3 covers 13 residues. Germline V gene lookup returns CDR1 MNHNS and CDR2 SASEGT. The CDR3 loop reads CASSEVGGSPLHF. CDR3 coding DNA: TGTGCCAGCAGTGAAGTAGGGGGCTCACCCCTCCACTTT.

CDR3 in amino acids: CASSYLSRGGGETQYF. As DNA, the CDR3 is TGTGCCAGCAGTTACTTATCGAGGGGGGGCGGCGAGACCCAGTACTTC. The rearrangement links TRBV6-5 to TRBJ2-5; D possibly corresponds to TRBD2 (7 bases). Between the trimmed V and J ends, which lost 1 base and 5 bases, there was a span of 17 bases. Germline V gene lookup returns CDR1 MNHEY and CDR2 SVGAGI. CDR3 size: 16 residues.